The TCR beta chain described here comes from a study of T cell repertoires in cytomegalovirus infection. About the study: Public TCR beta signatures provided an indication of both CMV infection and a matching HLA type. Notes on the study in general: Using cumulative public TCR beta family frequency, the authors identified those who carried CMV together with the relevant HLA. Dominant in the ex vivo response were TCR beta clonotypes restricted by HLA-C and specific for CMV.

Germline CDR1 and CDR2: MNHEY and SVGAGI. The CDR3 is made up of 13 amino acids. The V and J ends lost 5 bases and 5 bases respectively, with 12 bases between them. On this clonotype itself: Its antigen is still unknown.

TCRdb passed the reads through MiXCR, listing each CDR3 protein once. The sample lists 350,000 to 550,000 distinct CDR3 sequences; roughly 31% were seen once. This receptor was taken from a human donor in good health (CMV status not recorded). Some clones in this sample may be carry-over from other donors' samples. The sample was PBMCs. The rearrangement joins TRBV6-5 to TRBJ1-2, with no clear D. In DNA form, the CDR3 reads TGTGCCAGCAGTCCTTTGACGGGGTATGGCTACACCTTC. Protein: CASSPLTGYGYTF.